This T cell receptor (beta chain) came from a study of CD4 T cells in relation to SARS-CoV-2 and coronaviruses. Study-wide background: TCR beta CDR3s were sequenced after approximately ten-day antigen culture of PBMCs.

TCRdb's copy holds only in-frame clones and misses some; the assay was immunoSEQ multiplex PCR. The table lists about 36,000 clones, about 80% of them singletons. With 6 bases clipped from V and 2 bases from J, the junction kept 3 bases outside the gene matches. CDR3 length: 14 residues. CDR1 is MNHEY and CDR2 is SVGAGI in the germline V gene. In the case of this clone: As yet, its antigen is unknown.

The material sequenced was naive CD4+ T cells from PBMCs, cultured in vitro. Regarding subset: naive CD4+ T cells isolated by negative enrichment. V gene TRBV6-5 combines with J gene TRBJ2-1; 8 nucleotides match TRBD2. This clonotype was sampled from an adult with COVID-19. The CDR3 here is CASSFSGTYNEQFF. In DNA, the CDR3 is TGTGCCAGCAGCTTTAGCGGGACCTACAATGAGCAGTTCTTC.